Listed below are T cell receptor beta chains from one sample, sequenced in a study of blood T cell repertoires in COVID-19. Sequenced by immunoSEQ multiplex PCR; TCRdb stores in-frame clones only, minus some. This repertoire shows about 430,000 clones, roughly 90% found once; its top ten account for roughly 0.76%. Sequencing was performed on peripheral blood. These receptors all come from a man aged 18 to 29 with COVID-19, enrolled during active disease. CDR3s include the opening cysteine and the closing phenylalanine or tryptophan. A D gene is named only where the DNA matches it firmly. Clone size is given for some rows only: seen once, a few or many times, or a class if the clone is expanded.

-	TRBJ2-7	TRBV19	-	TGTGCCAGTACCCTGGGGGCGGCAGGATCCTACGAGCAGTACTTC	CASTLGAAGSYEQYF
-	TRBJ1-6	TRBV5-1	TRBD1	TGCGCCAGCAGCTTTGAACAGGGGAATTCACCCCTCCACTTT	CASSFEQGNSPLHF
-	TRBJ2-5	TRBV28	TRBD2	TGTGCCAGCAGTTTAGTAGGCGGGGGGGAGACCCAGTACTTC	CASSLVGGGETQYF
-	TRBJ2-1	TRBV19	TRBD2	TGTGCCAGTAGTATAGGCGAGCGGGGGGGCTCCTACAATGAGCAGTTCTTC	CASSIGERGGSYNEQFF
-	TRBJ2-7	TRBV3-1/TRBV3-2	-	TGTGCCAGCGGCAGCATGGCAGGGGTTTCCTACGAGCAGTACTTC	CASGSMAGVSYEQYF
-	TRBJ2-7	TRBV19	-	TGTGCCAGTAGTATCTTCGACGAGCAGTACTTC	CASSIFDEQYF
-	TRBJ1-2	TRBV2	-	TGTGCCAGCAGTGGGCGGGGCGCCGGCTATGGCTACACCTTC	CASSGRGAGYGYTF
-	TRBJ1-6	TRBV5-1	TRBD1	TGCGCCAGCAGAAATACAGGGGGCGGCAATAATTCACCCCTCCACTTT	CASRNTGGGNNSPLHF
-	TRBJ2-5	TRBV3-1/TRBV3-2	-	TGTGCCAGCAGCACGATTTCAGGGGAGACCCAGTACTTC	CASSTISGETQYF
-	TRBJ2-5	TRBV27	TRBD2	TGTGCCAGCATTGCCGGGACTAGCGGTCAAGAGACCCAGTACTTC	CASIAGTSGQETQYF
-	TRBJ2-2	TRBV19	TRBD1	TGTGCCAGTAGTCTGGGACAGGGAGTCGGGGAGCTGTTTTTT	CASSLGQGVGELFF
-	TRBJ2-1	TRBV27	-	TGTGCCAGCAGTTTATCCGGGACTCACTACAATGAGCAGTTCTTC	CASSLSGTHYNEQFF
-	TRBJ2-1	TRBV3-1/TRBV3-2	TRBD2	TGTGCCAGCAGCCAGGGACTAGGGACCTACAATGAGCAGTTCTTC	CASSQGLGTYNEQFF
-	TRBJ2-1	TRBV7-2	TRBD1	TGTGCCAGCAGCGCGGACAGGGCCGCCTACAATGAGCAGTTCTTC	CASSADRAAYNEQFF
-	TRBJ2-5	TRBV11-3	-	TGTGCCAGCAGCTTAGTGCGAGAGACCCAGTACTTC	CASSLVRETQYF
few	TRBJ1-2	TRBV14	TRBD1	TGTGCCAGCATCCAGAATTCACAGGGGCCTAAACCCAATGGCTACACCTTC	CASIQNSQGPKPNGYTF
-	TRBJ2-1	TRBV19	TRBD2	TGTGCCAGTAGTGCCCTTGGGGCCCGGGGGGATGAGCAGTTCTTC	CASSALGARGDEQFF
-	TRBJ2-2	TRBV3-1/TRBV3-2	-	TGTGCCAGCAGCCCCCTTCCCTTCGAGGAAATCACCGGGGAGCTGTTTTTT	CASSPLPFEEITGELFF
-	TRBJ1-2	TRBV27	TRBD1	TGTGCCAGCAGGGCGACAGGGCTGGCGGGCTACACCTTC	CASRATGLAGYTF
-	TRBJ2-7	TRBV14	TRBD1	TGTGCCAGCAGCCAGACCGGGACAGGGGGCTCCGAGCAGTACTTC	CASSQTGTGGSEQYF
-	TRBJ2-5	TRBV6-5	TRBD1	TGTGCCAGCAGACGAACAGGGGGCGAGGAGACCCAGTACTTC	CASRRTGGEETQYF
few	TRBJ1-4	TRBV29-1	TRBD1	TGCAGCGTTGAAGAGACAGGGAGTGAAAAACTGTTTTTT	CSVEETGSEKLFF
few	TRBJ2-3	TRBV12-3/TRBV12-4	-	TGTGCCAGCAGTTTCGCAGATACGCAGTATTTT	CASSFADTQYF
-	TRBJ1-5	TRBV30	-	TGTGCCTGGAGTGTAGGCGGTTTAGGGCCCCAGCATTTT	CAWSVGGLGPQHF
few	TRBJ2-3	TRBV6-4	TRBD2	TGTGCCAGCAGTGACCAGCGGGGGTATACGCAGTATTTT	CASSDQRGYTQYF
-	TRBJ1-1	TRBV11-2	TRBD1	TGTGCCAGCAGCTTCCGACAGGGAACTGAAGCTTTCTTT	CASSFRQGTEAFF
-	TRBJ1-1	TRBV6-1	TRBD1	TGTGCCAGCAGTGAAATCCAGGGGGAGGACACTGAAGCTTTCTTT	CASSEIQGEDTEAFF
once	TRBJ2-3	TRBV10-1	TRBD2	TGCGCCAGCAGTGAGTCGGTAGCGGGAGGATTTGATACGCAGTATTTT	CASSESVAGGFDTQYF
-	TRBJ2-7	TRBV7-2	TRBD2	TGTGCCAGCAGCATCACTAGCGGGAGCGCCTACGAGCAGTACTTC	CASSITSGSAYEQYF